This TCR beta chain stems from a study of beta chain features in type 1 diabetes. All of the isolated RNA was reverse transcribed, so expressed TCRB transcripts were sequenced. Naive, central memory and regulatory T cell samples averaged around 3.3 million reads. Using immunoSEQ multiplex PCR, the repertoire was profiled, and TCRdb retains in-frame clones only, with some absent. Of 400,000 to 450,000 clones listed, approximately 13% are singletons. This clone appeared a few times. Its specificity is not known. Study-wide points: A moderate, significant TCRB CDR3 shortening appeared in type 1 diabetes across four CD4+ subsets. Naive, central memory and Treg TCRB repertoires seemed to resemble each other more closely in patients than they did in healthy donors.

The CDR3 consists of 17 residues. Germline V gene lookup returns CDR1 MGHRA and CDR2 YSYEKL. The ends lost 0 bases at V and 6 bases at J; junction bases unmatched: 9. Each donor gave one heparinised blood draw averaging around 0.12 L. The receptor was derived from a man aged 30 to 39 in good health. Sequencing was done on a sample of naive CD4+ T cells from blood. The gene calls are TRBV4-1 and TRBJ2-2; 8 nucleotides match TRBD2. CDR3: CASSQDYKRGPSGELFF. CDR3 coding DNA: TGCGCCAGCAGCCAAGATTACAAGCGGGGGCCCTCCGGGGAGCTGTTTTTT.